This T cell receptor beta chain was observed in a study of T cell responses to AZD1222 COVID-19 vaccine. Study-level results: Nearly half of spike-specific TCRs reportedly target unmutated variant regions.

The V gene's germline CDR1 is SGHRS and CDR2 YFSETQ. Trimming shortened V by 4 bases and J by 0 bases, and 11 bases separated the two germline ends. The CDR3 extends over 15 amino acids. Using immunoSEQ multiplex PCR, the repertoire was profiled, and TCRdb retains in-frame clones only, with some absent. In the table there are 120,000 to 150,000 clones, roughly 91% of which are singletons. A note on this clone: Antigen: not known.

This rearrangement joins TRBV5-1 to TRBJ1-5, with D unresolved. The sequencing here drew on peripheral blood, taken on day 0 of AZD1222 vaccination. The source is an adult in good health. The CDR3 DNA sequence: TGCGCCAGCAGCGCGGACGGGAGTAGCAATCAGCCCCAGCATTTT. Translated: CASSADGSSNQPQHF.